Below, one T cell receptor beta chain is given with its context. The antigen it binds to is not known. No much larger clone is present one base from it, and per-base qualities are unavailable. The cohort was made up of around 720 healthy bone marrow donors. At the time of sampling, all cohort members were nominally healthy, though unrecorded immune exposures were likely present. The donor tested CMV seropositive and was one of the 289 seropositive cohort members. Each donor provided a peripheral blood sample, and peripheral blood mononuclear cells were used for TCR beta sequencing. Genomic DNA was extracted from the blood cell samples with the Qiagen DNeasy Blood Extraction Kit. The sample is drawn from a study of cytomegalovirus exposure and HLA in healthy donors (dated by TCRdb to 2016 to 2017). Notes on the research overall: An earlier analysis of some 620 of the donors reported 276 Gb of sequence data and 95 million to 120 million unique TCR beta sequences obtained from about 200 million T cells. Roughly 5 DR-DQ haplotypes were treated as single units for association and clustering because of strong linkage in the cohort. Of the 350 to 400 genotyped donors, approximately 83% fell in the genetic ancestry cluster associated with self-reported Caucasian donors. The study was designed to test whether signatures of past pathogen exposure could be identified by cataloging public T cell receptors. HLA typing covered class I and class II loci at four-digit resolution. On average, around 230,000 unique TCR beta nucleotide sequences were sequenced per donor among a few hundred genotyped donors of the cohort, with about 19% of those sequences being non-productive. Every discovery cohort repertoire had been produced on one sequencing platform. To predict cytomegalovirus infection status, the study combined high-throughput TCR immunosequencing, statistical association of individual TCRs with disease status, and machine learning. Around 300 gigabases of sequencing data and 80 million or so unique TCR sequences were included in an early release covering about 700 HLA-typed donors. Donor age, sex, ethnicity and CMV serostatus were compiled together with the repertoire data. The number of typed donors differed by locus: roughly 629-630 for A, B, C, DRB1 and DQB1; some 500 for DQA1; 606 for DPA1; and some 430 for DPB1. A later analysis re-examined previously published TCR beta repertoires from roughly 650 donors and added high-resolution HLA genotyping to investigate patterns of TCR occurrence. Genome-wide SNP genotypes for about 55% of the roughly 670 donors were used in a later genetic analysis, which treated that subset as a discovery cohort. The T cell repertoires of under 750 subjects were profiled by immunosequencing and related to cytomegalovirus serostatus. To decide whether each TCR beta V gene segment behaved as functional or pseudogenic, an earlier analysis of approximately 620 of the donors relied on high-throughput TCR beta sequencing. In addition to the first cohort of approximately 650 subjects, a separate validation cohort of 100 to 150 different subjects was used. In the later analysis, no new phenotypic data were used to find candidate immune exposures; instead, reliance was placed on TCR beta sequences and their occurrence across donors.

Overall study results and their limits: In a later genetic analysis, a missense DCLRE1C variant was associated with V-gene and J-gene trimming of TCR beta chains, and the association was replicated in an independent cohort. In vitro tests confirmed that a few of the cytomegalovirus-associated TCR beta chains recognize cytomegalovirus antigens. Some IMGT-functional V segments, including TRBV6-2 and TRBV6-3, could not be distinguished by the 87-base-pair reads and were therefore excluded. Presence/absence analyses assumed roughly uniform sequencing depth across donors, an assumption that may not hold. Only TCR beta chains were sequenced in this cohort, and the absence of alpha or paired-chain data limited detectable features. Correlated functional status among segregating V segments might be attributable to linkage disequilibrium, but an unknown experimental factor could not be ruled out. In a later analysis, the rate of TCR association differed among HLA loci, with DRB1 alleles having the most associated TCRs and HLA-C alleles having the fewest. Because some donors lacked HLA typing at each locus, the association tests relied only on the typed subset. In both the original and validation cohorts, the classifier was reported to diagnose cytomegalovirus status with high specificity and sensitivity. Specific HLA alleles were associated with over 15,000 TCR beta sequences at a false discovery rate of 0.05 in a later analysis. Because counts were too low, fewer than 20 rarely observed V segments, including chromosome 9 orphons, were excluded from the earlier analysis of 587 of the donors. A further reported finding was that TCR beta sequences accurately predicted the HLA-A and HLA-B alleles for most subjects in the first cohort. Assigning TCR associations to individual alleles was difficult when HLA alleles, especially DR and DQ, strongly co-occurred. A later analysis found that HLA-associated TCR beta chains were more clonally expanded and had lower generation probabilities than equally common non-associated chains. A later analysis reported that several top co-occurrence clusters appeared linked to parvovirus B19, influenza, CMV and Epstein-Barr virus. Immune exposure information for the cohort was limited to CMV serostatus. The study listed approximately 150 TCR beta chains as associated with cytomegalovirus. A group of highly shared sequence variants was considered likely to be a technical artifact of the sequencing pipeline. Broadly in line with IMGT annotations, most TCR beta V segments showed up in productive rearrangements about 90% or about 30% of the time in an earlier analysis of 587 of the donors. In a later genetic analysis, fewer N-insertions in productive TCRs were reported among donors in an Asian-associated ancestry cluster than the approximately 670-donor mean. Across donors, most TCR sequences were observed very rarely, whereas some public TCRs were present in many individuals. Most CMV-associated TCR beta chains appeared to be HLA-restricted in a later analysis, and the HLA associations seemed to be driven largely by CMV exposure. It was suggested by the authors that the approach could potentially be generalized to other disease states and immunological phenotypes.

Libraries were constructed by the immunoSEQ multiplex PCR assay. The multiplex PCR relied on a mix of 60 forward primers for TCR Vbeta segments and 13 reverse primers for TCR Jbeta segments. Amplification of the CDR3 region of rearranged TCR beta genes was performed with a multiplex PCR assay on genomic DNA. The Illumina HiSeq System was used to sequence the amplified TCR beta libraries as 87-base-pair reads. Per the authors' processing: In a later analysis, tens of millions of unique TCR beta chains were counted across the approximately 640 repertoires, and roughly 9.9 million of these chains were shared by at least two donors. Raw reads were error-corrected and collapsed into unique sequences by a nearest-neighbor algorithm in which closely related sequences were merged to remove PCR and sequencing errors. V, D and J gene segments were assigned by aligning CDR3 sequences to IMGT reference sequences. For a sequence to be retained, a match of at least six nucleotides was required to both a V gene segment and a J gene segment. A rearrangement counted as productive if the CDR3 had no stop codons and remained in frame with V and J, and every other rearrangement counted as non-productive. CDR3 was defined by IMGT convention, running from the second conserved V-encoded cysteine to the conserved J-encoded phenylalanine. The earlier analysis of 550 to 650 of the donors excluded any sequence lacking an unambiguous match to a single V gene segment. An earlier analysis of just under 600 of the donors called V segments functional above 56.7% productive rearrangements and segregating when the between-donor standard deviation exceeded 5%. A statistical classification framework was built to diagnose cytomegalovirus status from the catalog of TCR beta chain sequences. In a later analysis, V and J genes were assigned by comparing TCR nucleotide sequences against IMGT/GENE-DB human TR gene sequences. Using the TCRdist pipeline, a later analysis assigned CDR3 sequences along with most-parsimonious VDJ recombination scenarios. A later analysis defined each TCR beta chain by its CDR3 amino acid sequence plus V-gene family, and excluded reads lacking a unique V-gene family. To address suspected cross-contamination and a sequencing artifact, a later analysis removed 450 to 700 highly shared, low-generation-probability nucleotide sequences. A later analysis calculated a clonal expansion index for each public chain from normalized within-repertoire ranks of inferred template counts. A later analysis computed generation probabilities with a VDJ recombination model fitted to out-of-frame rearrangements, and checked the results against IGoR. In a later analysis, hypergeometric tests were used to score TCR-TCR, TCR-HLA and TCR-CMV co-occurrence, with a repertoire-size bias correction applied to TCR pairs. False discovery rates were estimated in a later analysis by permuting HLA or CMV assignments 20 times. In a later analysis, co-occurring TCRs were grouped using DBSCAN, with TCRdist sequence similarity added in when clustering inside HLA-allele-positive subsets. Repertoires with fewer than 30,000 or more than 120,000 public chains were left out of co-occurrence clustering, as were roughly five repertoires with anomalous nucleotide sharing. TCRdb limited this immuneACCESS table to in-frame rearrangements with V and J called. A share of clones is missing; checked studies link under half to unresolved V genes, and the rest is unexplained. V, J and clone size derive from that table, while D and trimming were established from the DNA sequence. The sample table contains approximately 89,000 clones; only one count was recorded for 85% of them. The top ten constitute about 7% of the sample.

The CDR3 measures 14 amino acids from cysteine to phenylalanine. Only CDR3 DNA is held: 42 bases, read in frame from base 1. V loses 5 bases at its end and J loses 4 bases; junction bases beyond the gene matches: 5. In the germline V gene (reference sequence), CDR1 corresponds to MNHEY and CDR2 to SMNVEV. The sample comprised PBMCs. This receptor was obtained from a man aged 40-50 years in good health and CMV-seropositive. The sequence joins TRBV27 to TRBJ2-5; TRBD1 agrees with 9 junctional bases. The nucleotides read TGTGCCAGCAGTAGAGACAGGGGGACAGAGACCCAGTACTTC. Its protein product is CASSRDRGTETQYF.